The rows below give T cell receptor beta chains drawn from one sample of a study of regulatory T cells in long-lasting Graves disease. A single record per CDR3 protein comes from TCRdb applying MiXCR to the multiplex PCR reads. The sample yields roughly 400,000 distinct CDR3 sequences, 15% seen once. A further study also used this sample, focusing on T cells in Graves' hyperthyroidism and ophthalmopathy.

This specimen was peripheral blood mononuclear cells (PBMCs), taken at new diagnosis, from a patient treated with antithyroid drugs. Receptors were obtained from a woman between 40 and 50 years old with Graves disease. Both conserved end residues are part of each CDR3. D genes are given only for firm matches. Clone size appears in some rows only: once, few, many, or a class for an expanded clone.

J gene,clone size,D gene,V gene,CDR3 protein,CDR3 DNA
TRBJ2-2,NA,TRBD1,TRBV4-1,CASSPRQGAGTGELFF,TGCGCCAGCAGCCCGAGACAGGGGGCTGGGACCGGGGAGCTGTTTTTT
TRBJ2-5,many,NA,TRBV12-3/TRBV12-4,CASNKGPETQYF,TGTGCCAGCAACAAGGGTCCAGAGACCCAGTACTTC
TRBJ1-2,many,NA,TRBV19,CASTLRGGARAGYTF,TGTGCCAGTACTCTCCGGGGGGGGGCCCGGGCTGGCTACACCTTC
TRBJ2-6,NA,NA,TRBV19,CASMVNSGANVLTF,TGTGCCAGTATGGTCAACTCTGGGGCCAACGTCCTGACTTTC
TRBJ1-1,many,NA,TRBV6-1,CASSEGKSTEAFF,TGTGCCAGCAGTGAAGGAAAATCCACTGAAGCTTTCTTT
TRBJ2-7,many,NA,TRBV20-1,CSALTSWSSYEQYF,TGCAGCGCCCTAACTAGCTGGAGCTCCTACGAGCAGTACTTC
TRBJ2-1,many,TRBD2,TRBV7-3,CASSPYSGTYNEQFF,TGTGCCAGCAGCCCGTATAGCGGGACCTACAATGAGCAGTTCTTC
TRBJ2-1,few,NA,TRBV6-5,CASSYPPDRSYNEQFF,TGTGCCAGCAGTTACCCCCCGGACAGATCCTACAATGAGCAGTTCTTC
TRBJ1-6,NA,NA,TRBV30,CAWSDRLDSPLHF,TGTGCCTGGAGTGATCGTTTGGATTCACCCCTCCACTTT
TRBJ2-7,many,TRBD1,TRBV27,CASSSTGGTTYEQYF,TGTGCCAGCAGTTCTACAGGGGGCACTACCTACGAGCAGTACTTC
TRBJ1-1,many,NA,TRBV5-1,CASSLEGGPNTEAFF,TGCGCCAGCAGCTTGGAGGGGGGCCCGAACACTGAAGCTTTCTTT
TRBJ2-1,many,TRBD2,TRBV28,CASSLSFGGRAYNEQFF,TGTGCCAGCAGTTTGTCTTTTGGCGGGAGGGCCTACAATGAGCAGTTCTTC
TRBJ1-1,many,NA,TRBV7-3,CASSFQRNTEAFF,TGTGCCAGCAGCTTCCAAAGGAACACTGAAGCTTTCTTT
TRBJ2-7,few,NA,TRBV5-5,CASSLTWGQGTYEQYF,TGTGCCAGCAGCTTGACGTGGGGGCAGGGCACCTACGAGCAGTACTTC
TRBJ2-5,NA,TRBD2,TRBV5-1,CASSLSPGLAGVETQYF,TGCGCCAGCAGCTTATCCCCCGGACTAGCGGGAGTGGAGACCCAGTACTTC
TRBJ2-7,many,NA,TRBV19,CASSIEDRDGYEQYF,TGTGCCAGTAGTATAGAGGACCGGGACGGCTACGAGCAGTACTTC
TRBJ2-7,many,TRBD2,TRBV28,CASSFVLADTYEQYF,TGTGCCAGCAGTTTTGTACTAGCGGACACCTACGAGCAGTACTTC
TRBJ2-1,few,TRBD1,TRBV15,CATSRVGDRGDNEQFF,TGTGCCACCAGCAGAGTTGGGGACAGGGGGGACAATGAGCAGTTCTTC
TRBJ2-1,many,TRBD2,TRBV4-3,CASSPLAGVSDEQFF,TGCGCCAGCAGCCCTCTAGCGGGAGTAAGCGATGAGCAGTTCTTC
TRBJ1-1,many,TRBD1,TRBV5-1,CASSLVDRGNTEAFF,TGCGCCAGCAGCTTGGTCGACAGGGGGAACACTGAAGCTTTCTTT
TRBJ2-3,many,NA,TRBV9,CASGGFSGLTDTQYF,TGTGCCAGCGGGGGATTTAGCGGCCTCACGGATACGCAGTATTTT
TRBJ2-3,few,TRBD1,TRBV5-6,CASSWGDRGPADTQYF,TGTGCCAGCAGCTGGGGGGACAGGGGGCCTGCAGATACGCAGTATTTT
TRBJ2-1,many,NA,TRBV15,CATNTGGINEQFF,TGTGCCACCAACACTGGGGGGATCAATGAGCAGTTCTTC
TRBJ1-5,NA,NA,TRBV11-3,CASSLGEDGNQPQHF,TGTGCCAGCAGCTTAGGGGAGGACGGCAATCAGCCCCAGCATTTT
TRBJ2-3,NA,NA,TRBV28,CASSLSGPSSQYF,TGTGCCAGCAGTTTATCCGGGCCTTCATCGCAGTATTTT
TRBJ2-3,many,NA,TRBV7-9,CASSFGGTNTDTQYF,TGTGCCAGCAGCTTTGGAGGGACCAACACAGATACGCAGTATTTT
TRBJ1-6,NA,NA,TRBV4-3,CASSQGTVNSPLHF,TGCGCCAGCAGCCAAGGGACAGTTAATTCACCCCTCCACTTT
TRBJ2-5,many,NA,TRBV28,CASSLDLARKETQYF,TGTGCCAGCAGTTTAGATCTAGCAAGGAAAGAGACCCAGTACTTC
TRBJ1-4,NA,NA,TRBV6-2/TRBV6-3,CASSLLPREKLFF,TGTGCCAGCAGCTTACTCCCCCGGGAAAAACTGTTTTTT
TRBJ2-2,many,NA,TRBV12-5,CASVALGNTGELFF,TGTGCTAGTGTTGCATTGGGAAACACCGGGGAGCTGTTTTTT
TRBJ2-5,many,NA,TRBV11-3,CASSLDLEGKETQYF,TGTGCCAGCAGCTTAGATCTCGAGGGAAAAGAGACCCAGTACTTC
TRBJ1-1,many,NA,TRBV12-5,CASGLVIGFNTEAFF,TGTGCTAGTGGTTTGGTAATAGGGTTCAACACCGAAGCTTTCTTT
TRBJ2-7,many,TRBD2,TRBV6-1,CASRLGLAGYEQYF,TGTGCCAGCAGACTAGGACTAGCGGGCTACGAGCAGTACTTC
TRBJ2-3,many,NA,TRBV11-2,CASSLERYTDTQYF,TGTGCCAGCAGCCTGGAGCGGTACACAGATACGCAGTATTTT
TRBJ2-1,many,NA,TRBV12-3/TRBV12-4,CASSPSESSYNEQFF,TGTGCCAGCAGCCCTAGCGAGAGCTCCTACAATGAGCAGTTCTTC
TRBJ2-3,many,NA,TRBV10-2,CASRDRTTYTDTQYF,TGCGCCAGCAGAGACCGGACTACCTACACAGATACGCAGTATTTT
TRBJ1-2,few,NA,TRBV6-2/TRBV6-3,CASSEGVGGGYTF,TGTGCCAGCAGTGAGGGGGTTGGGGGTGGCTACACCTTC
TRBJ2-7,NA,NA,TRBV6-1,CASKWGQGTYEQYF,TGTGCCAGCAAATGGGGGCAGGGGACTTACGAGCAGTACTTC
TRBJ2-5,few,TRBD2,TRBV20-1,CSARLAGQETQYF,TGCAGTGCTAGACTAGCGGGACAAGAGACCCAGTACTTC
TRBJ2-3,many,TRBD1,TRBV2,CASSEGTGGTDTQYF,TGTGCCAGCAGTGAAGGGACAGGCGGCACAGATACGCAGTATTTT
TRBJ2-2,many,NA,TRBV12-3/TRBV12-4,CASSRWVKDTGELFF,TGTGCCAGCAGCCGCTGGGTGAAGGACACCGGGGAGCTGTTTTTT
TRBJ2-5,NA,TRBD2,TRBV20-1,CSAQTSETPSETQYF,TGCAGTGCCCAGACTAGCGAGACCCCTTCAGAGACCCAGTACTTC
TRBJ2-6,NA,NA,TRBV4-1,CASSQDIKGSGANVLTF,TGCGCCAGCAGCCAAGATATCAAAGGTTCTGGGGCCAACGTCCTGACTTTC
TRBJ2-3,many,NA,TRBV28,CASSHDTYPQDTQYF,TGTGCCAGCAGCCATGACACCTACCCTCAAGATACGCAGTATTTT
TRBJ2-1,NA,TRBD2,TRBV27,CASSLQTSGYNEQFF,TGTGCCAGCAGTCTCCAGACTAGCGGCTACAATGAGCAGTTCTTC
TRBJ2-1,NA,TRBD1,TRBV30,CAWNLWTGGDNEQFF,TGTGCCTGGAACTTATGGACAGGGGGAGACAATGAGCAGTTCTTC
TRBJ2-2,few,NA,TRBV7-3,CASSATAGELFF,TGTGCCAGCAGCGCTACAGCCGGGGAGCTGTTTTTT